Presented here are 5 T cell receptor beta chains from one specimen sequenced in a study of shared clonotypes between healthy human individuals. Some clones are missing from TCRdb's copy, which holds only in-frame ones; the method was immunoSEQ multiplex PCR. Of roughly 120,000 clones in the sample, about two thirds were seen once. The material sequenced was memory CD8+ T cells sorted from blood. The subset denotes: CD45RO+ cells pooled with CCR7-negative TemRA cells. The receptors come from a woman between 25 and 40 years old in good health.

This clone was counted ten times or more. The chain employs TRBV15 and TRBJ2-7; TRBD1 aligns across 7 bases. Per the germline V gene, CDR1 is LNHNV and CDR2 is YYDKDF (reference sequence). Unmatched junction bases numbered 6, after V lost 4 bases and J lost 0 bases. The CDR3 is 15 residues long. Here the CDR3 reads CATSILGQDSYEQYF. In nucleotides, the CDR3 is TGTGCCACCAGCATTCTCGGACAGGACTCCTACGAGCAGTACTTC.

This CDR3 reads CASSEYHRGRYEQYF. The CDR3 DNA is TGTGCCAGCAGTGAATATCACAGGGGGCGCTACGAGCAGTACTTC. The chain is built from TRBV6-1 and TRBJ2-7; 9 bases match TRBD1. The CDR3 has 15 residues. V lost 2 bases and J lost 3; bases outside the gene matches: 5. Germline lookup yields CDR1 MNHNS and CDR2 SASEGT.

This rearrangement joins TRBV27 to TRBJ2-1; D is undetermined. The CDR3 runs 13 residues. The V end was cut by 5 bases, the J end by 6 bases, with 11 bases between. Germline assignment: CDR1 MNHEY and CDR2 SMNVEV (reference sequence). The CDR3, as DNA: TGTGCCAGCAGTCCGCGGAACGGCAATGAGCAGTTCTTC. As protein: CASSPRNGNEQFF.

V usage is TRBV19 and J usage is TRBJ1-5; no firm D call. CDR1 is LNHDA and CDR2 is SQIVND in the germline V gene (reference sequence). The CDR3 loop spans 13 amino acids. The V end lost 3 bases, the J end lost 1 base, and 4 bases lay between the germline ends. This chain's CDR3 is CASSMGSNQPQHF. The CDR3 DNA is TGTGCCAGTAGTATGGGGAGCAATCAGCCCCAGCATTTT.

V gene TRBV6-4 combines with J gene TRBJ2-1; 10 nucleotides line up with TRBD1. Germline loops: CDR1 MRHNA, CDR2 SNTAGT. V shed 6 bases, J shed 8 bases, and the junction held 7 bases outside the gene matches. This CDR3 spans 14 amino acids. The CDR3 loop is CASSRTGGMDEQFF. CDR3 nucleotides: TGTGCCAGCAGCCGGACAGGGGGTATGGATGAGCAGTTCTTC.